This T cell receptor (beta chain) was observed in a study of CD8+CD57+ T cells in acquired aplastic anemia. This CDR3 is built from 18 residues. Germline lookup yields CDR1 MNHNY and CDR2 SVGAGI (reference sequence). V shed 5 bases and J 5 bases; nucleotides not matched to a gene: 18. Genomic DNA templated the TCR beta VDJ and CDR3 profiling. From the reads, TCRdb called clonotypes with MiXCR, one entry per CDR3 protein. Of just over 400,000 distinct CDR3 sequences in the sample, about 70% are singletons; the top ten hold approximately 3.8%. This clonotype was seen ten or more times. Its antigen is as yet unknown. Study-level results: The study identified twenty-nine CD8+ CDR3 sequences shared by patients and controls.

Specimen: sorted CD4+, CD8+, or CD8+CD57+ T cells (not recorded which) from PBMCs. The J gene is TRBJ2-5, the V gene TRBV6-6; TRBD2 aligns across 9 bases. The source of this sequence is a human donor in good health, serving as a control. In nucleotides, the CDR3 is TGTGCCAGCAGTCAGACCGGAACTAGCGGGTCGGAGCGCGAGACCCAGTACTTC. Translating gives CASSQTGTSGSERETQYF.